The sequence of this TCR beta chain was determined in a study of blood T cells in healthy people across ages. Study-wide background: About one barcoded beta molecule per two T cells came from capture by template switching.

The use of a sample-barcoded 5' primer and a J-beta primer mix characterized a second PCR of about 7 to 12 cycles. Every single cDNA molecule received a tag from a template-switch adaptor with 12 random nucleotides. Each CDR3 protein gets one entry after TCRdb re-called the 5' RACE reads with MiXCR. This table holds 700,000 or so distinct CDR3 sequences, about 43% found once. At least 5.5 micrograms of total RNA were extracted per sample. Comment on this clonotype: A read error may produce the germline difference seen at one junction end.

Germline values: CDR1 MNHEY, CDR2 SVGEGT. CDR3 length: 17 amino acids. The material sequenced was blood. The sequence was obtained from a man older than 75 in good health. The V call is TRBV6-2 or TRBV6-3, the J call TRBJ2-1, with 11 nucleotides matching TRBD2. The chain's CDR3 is CVSSLNPLAGAEDEQFF. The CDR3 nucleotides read TGTGTCAGCAGTCTCAACCCACTAGCGGGGGCCGAGGATGAGCAGTTCTTC.